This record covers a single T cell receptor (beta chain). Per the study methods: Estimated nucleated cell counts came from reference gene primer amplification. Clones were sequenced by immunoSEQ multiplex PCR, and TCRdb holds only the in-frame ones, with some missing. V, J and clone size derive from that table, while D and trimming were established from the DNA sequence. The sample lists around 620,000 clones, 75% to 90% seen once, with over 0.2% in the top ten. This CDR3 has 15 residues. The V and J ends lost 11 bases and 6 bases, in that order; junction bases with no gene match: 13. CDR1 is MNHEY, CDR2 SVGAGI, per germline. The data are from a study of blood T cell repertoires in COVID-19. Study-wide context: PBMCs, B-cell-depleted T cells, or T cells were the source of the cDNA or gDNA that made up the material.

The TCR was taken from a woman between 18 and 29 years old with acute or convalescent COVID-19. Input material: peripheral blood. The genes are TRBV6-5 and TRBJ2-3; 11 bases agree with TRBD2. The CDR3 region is CACQLAGGYLDTQYF. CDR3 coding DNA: TGTGCCTGCCAGTTAGCGGGGGGGTACCTCGATACGCAGTATTTT.